The next 12 T cell receptor beta chains were all read from a single sample in a study of cytomegalovirus exposure and HLA in healthy donors. This PCR relied on a set of 60 Vbeta primers and 13 Jbeta primers. The table came from immunoSEQ multiplex PCR; TCRdb's copy has only in-frame clones and leaves some out. The repertoire consists of roughly 100,000 clones, with about 71% occurring once and the leading ten covering less than 3.5%. The sample consisted of PBMCs. Receptor source: a woman in her forties or fifties in good health and CMV-seronegative.

The chain employs TRBV18 and TRBJ2-5; the match to TRBD1 covers 9 bases. Trimming cost V 6 bases and J 2 bases; bases outside gene matches: 1. The CDR3 is 13 amino acids. CDR1 is KGHSH and CDR2 is LQKENI in the germline V gene. CDR3 region: CASSGTGQETQYF. Written as DNA, the CDR3 is TGTGCCAGCTCTGGGACAGGGCAAGAGACCCAGTACTTC.

This clone occurred a few times. This chain connects TRBV10-3 to TRBJ2-5, with 9 bases matching TRBD2. Germline CDR1 is ENHRY and CDR2 is SYGVKD. This CDR3 is 16 amino acids long. The V segment lost 1 base and the J segment 1 base; nucleotides outside the gene matches: 4. The CDR3 region has the DNA TGTGCCATCAGTGAGTGGGGTAGCGGGGGCCAAGAGACCCAGTACTTC. It translates to CAISEWGSGGQETQYF.

The chain combines TRBV9 with TRBJ2-1, with no clear D. Deletions cut 0 bases from V and 10 bases from J, with 8 bases between. The CDR3 is 12 amino acids. Germline CDR1 reads SGDLS; CDR2 reads YYNGEE. In nucleotides, the CDR3 is TGTGCCAGCAGCGTAGTTAACGGGGAGCAGTTCTTC. Its protein is CASSVVNGEQFF.

This clone was recorded a few times. The rearrangement links TRBV2 to TRBJ1-5; D possibly corresponds to TRBD1 (5 bases). CDR3 length equals 14 residues. V lost 3 bases and J lost 2, with 8 bases in between. Germline V gene data show CDR1 as SNHLY and CDR2 as FYNNEI. CDR3 in amino acids: CASSDRVGNQPQHF. The CDR3 DNA follows: TGTGCCAGCAGTGACAGGGTCGGCAATCAGCCCCAGCATTTT.

This clone was found a few times. V is TRBV28 and J is TRBJ2-6; possible D gene TRBD2, 5 bases. In germline, CDR1 is MDHEN, CDR2 SYDVKM. This CDR3 has 14 amino acids. Trimming took 6 bases from V and 2 from J, leaving 8 bases between them. The CDR3, as DNA: TGTGCCAGCAGCGGAGGTACTGGGGCCAACGTCCTGACTTTC. Translated, it gives CASSGGTGANVLTF.

The gene calls are TRBV6-5 and TRBJ2-7; a weak D match, TRBD1 (6 bases). Trimming stripped 2 bases from V and 3 bases from J, with 17 bases between. The germline gives CDR1 MNHEY, CDR2 SVGAGI. CDR3 size: 16 residues. The CDR3 coding sequence is TGTGCCAGCAGTTACGGGCGGCCGGGACACATCTACGAGCAGTACTTC. Its protein is CASSYGRPGHIYEQYF.

This clone has only a few counts. The chain uses TRBV5-1 and TRBJ1-1; D unresolved. The CDR3 covers 13 residues. V lost 2 bases, J lost 0 bases, and 5 bases lay in between. The V gene's germline CDR1 is SGHRS and CDR2 YFSETQ. CDR3 in amino acids: CASSLTMNTEAFF. DNA of the CDR3: TGCGCCAGCAGCTTAACTATGAACACTGAAGCTTTCTTT. Complete variable domain (other parts from reference TRBV5-1 and TRBJ1-1): KAGVTQTPRYLIKTRGQQVTLSCSPISGHRSVSWYQQTPGQGLQFLFEYFSETQRNKGNFPGRFSGRQFSNSRSEMNVSTLELGDSALYLCASSLTMNTEAFFGQGTRLTVV.

This chain uses TRBV4-2 with TRBJ2-5; D remains ambiguous. V was clipped by 3 bases and J by 5 bases, with 4 bases between them. This CDR3 has 11 residues. Per germline, CDR1 LGHNA and CDR2 YNFKEQ. For the CDR3, the DNA is TGTGCCAGCAGCCAGCGGGAGACCCAGTACTTC. It encodes CASSQRETQYF.

The chain uses TRBV30 and TRBJ1-2; tentatively, D is TRBD1 (5 bases). Germline assignment: CDR1 GTSNPN and CDR2 SVGIG (reference sequence). Deletions cut 3 bases from V and 4 bases from J, with 12 bases between. This CDR3 is 13 amino acids long. CDR3 amino acids: CAWRGTGFYGYTF. DNA for the CDR3: TGTGCCTGGAGGGGTACAGGCTTCTATGGCTACACCTTC.

The V call is TRBV6-4, the J call TRBJ2-1; 8 nucleotides align to TRBD2. Germline trimming cut 3 bases from V and 1 base from J; bases unmatched to any gene: 2. This CDR3 spans 15 amino acids. From germline, CDR1 is MRHNA and CDR2 SNTAGT. The CDR3 here is CASSEASGSYNEQFF. Here the CDR3 DNA reads TGTGCCAGCAGTGAAGCTAGCGGGTCCTACAATGAGCAGTTCTTC.

The chain couples TRBV27 to TRBJ2-1, with 9 bases that match TRBD2. Germline V gives CDR1 MNHEY, CDR2 SMNVEV (reference sequence). J was trimmed by 7 bases and V by 2 bases; bases with no gene match: 15. This CDR3 is 18 amino acids long. The CDR3 coding sequence is TGTGCCAGCAGTTTAAACGGTCGGTCTAGCGGGGTGGGAAATGAGCAGTTCTTC. This translates into CASSLNGRSSGVGNEQFF.

The chain carries TRBV19 and TRBJ2-1, with 9 bases that match TRBD2. The CDR3 has 17 amino acids. The junction had 16 bases not matched to a gene; V was cut back by 4 bases and J by 9 bases. The germline CDR1 and CDR2 sequences are LNHDA and SQIVND (reference sequence). The CDR3 DNA reads as TGTGCCAGTAGTACCCCGGGACTAGCTGGAGAGTCGGGTGAGCAGTTCTTC. Translated, it gives CASSTPGLAGESGEQFF.